This TCR beta chain originates from a study of T-cell memory formation after mild COVID-19. This CDR3 comprises 18 residues. J lost 4 bases, V lost 0 bases, and 12 bases had no gene match. The germline V gene encodes CDR1 LGHNA and CDR2 YNFKEQ. MiXCR, run by TCRdb on the 5' RACE reads, gives a single entry per CDR3 protein. Here the sample spans about 2,300 distinct CDR3 sequences, less than 85% being singletons. This TCR derives from an adult who had mild COVID-19 (a few samples of this study predate the infection). Cell type and time point are not known. Sequences were obtained from PBMCs or a T cell subset sorted from them (not recorded which). The gene calls are TRBV4-2 and TRBJ2-5, with TRBD2 matching over 9 bases. CDR3 bases: TGTGCCAGCAGCCAAGATCCCGTGGGTAGCGGGAGTCGAGAGACCCAGTACTTC. Amino acids: CASSQDPVGSGSRETQYF.